The 32 T cell receptor beta chains given below trace back to one sample, sequenced in a study of human T cells and chemical hapten exposure. TCRdb fed the RACE reads into MiXCR, producing one record per CDR3 protein. This repertoire shows about 52,000 distinct CDR3 sequences, roughly a tenth found once; its top ten account for approximately 10%. As for time point: pre-sensitization, week 0. The treatment is: therapeutic diphenylcyclopropenone sensitization with weekly scalp DPC. Researchers extracted total RNA from unfractionated whole blood. This specimen was whole blood, taken in connection with sensitization to the hapten diphenylcyclopropenone (DPC). The receptors stem from a woman aged 25 to 39 with alopecia areata. Some clones in this sample may be carry-over from other donors' samples.

This clonotype was seen a handful of times. V is TRBV5-4 and J is TRBJ1-3; 9 bases map to TRBD1. The CDR3 spans 17 residues. CDR1 and CDR2 from the germline V gene are SGHNT and YYREEE (reference sequence). V trimming: 0 bases; J trimming: 0 bases; junction bases outside the gene matches: 4. CDR3 sequence (DNA): TGTGCCAGCAGCTTGGGAGGGACAGGGATCTCTGGAAACACCATATATTTT. It translates to CASSLGGTGISGNTIYF.

This clonotype has a count of ten or more. V is TRBV28 and J is TRBJ1-2, with D perhaps matching TRBD1 (5 bases). CDR1 MDHEN and CDR2 SYDVKM come from the germline V gene. V gave up 3 bases and J gave up 4 bases, with 9 bases separating them. The CDR3 sequence is 13 residues long. CDR3 sequence reads: CASSFGTSYGYTF. For the CDR3, the DNA is TGTGCCAGCAGTTTTGGGACGAGCTATGGCTACACCTTC.

This clonotype was counted many times. The V call is TRBV4-2, the J call TRBJ1-1; D remains unclear. V lost 0 bases and J 2 bases, leaving 7 bases between the germline ends. The CDR3 has 14 residues. CDR1 is LGHNA, CDR2 YNFKEQ, per germline. DNA of the CDR3: TGTGCCAGCAGCCAAGAGAGGCGAAACACTGAAGCTTTCTTT. It is translated as CASSQERRNTEAFF.

This clonotype was detected a few times. The chain uses TRBV18 and TRBJ1-3; possibly TRBD1 for D (6 bases). From germline, CDR1 is KGHSH and CDR2 LQKENI. Trimming removed 2 bases at V and 1 base at J, with 15 bases between. The CDR3 runs 17 residues. CDR3 loop: CASSPYVTGPSGNTIYF. CDR3 nucleotide sequence: TGTGCCAGCTCACCATACGTCACAGGGCCATCTGGAAACACCATATATTTT.

This clonotype came up many times. V is TRBV14 and J is TRBJ2-3; D is unclear. CDR1 and CDR2 from the germline V gene are SGHDN and FVKESK. This CDR3 comprises 11 residues. The germline V and J ends were trimmed by 3 bases and 4 bases, with 2 bases remaining between them. CDR3 coding DNA: TGTGCCAGCAGCCATGCAGATACGCAGTATTTT. Translated: CASSHADTQYF.

This clonotype has a count of ten or more. The chain is built from TRBV20-1 and TRBJ1-6, with D maybe TRBD1 (6 bases). Trimming stripped 6 bases from V and 8 bases from J, with 14 bases between. This CDR3 comprises 13 residues. Germline assignment: CDR1 DFQATT and CDR2 SNEGSKA (reference sequence). CDR3 DNA sequence: TGCAGTGCCGAGGGGGGACCCGATTCACCCCTCCACTTT. Encoded protein: CSAEGGPDSPLHF.

Only a few counts were recorded for this clonotype. This chain uses TRBV20-1 with TRBJ2-1; D tentatively fits TRBD1 or TRBD2 (5 bases each). Germline loops: CDR1 DFQATT, CDR2 SNEGSKA (reference sequence). The CDR3 runs 13 residues. The V and J ends lost 1 base and 8 bases respectively, with 12 bases between them. CDR3 in DNA: TGCAGTGCTAGAGGGGGACGAGCCCATGAGCAGTTCTTC. Residues: CSARGGRAHEQFF.

This clonotype was counted at least ten times. The V and J genes are TRBV21-1 and TRBJ1-1; TRBD1 is the table's D call, not checked against the DNA. TRBV21-1 is a recognized pseudogene. The CDR3 loop spans 13 amino acids. CDR3 loop: CASSRDRNTEAFF. The CDR3 DNA follows: TGTGCCAGCAGCCGGGACCGGAACACTGAAGCTTTCTTT.

This rearrangement joins TRBV6-2 or TRBV6-3 to TRBJ2-1; D might be TRBD1 or TRBD2, each matching 5 bases. This CDR3 is 16 amino acids long. The V gene lost 5 bases and the J gene lost 0 bases, with 14 bases spanning the gap. Per the germline V gene, CDR1 is MNHEY and CDR2 is SVGEGT. The CDR3 sequence is CASSGPGTLSYNEQFF. For the CDR3, the DNA is TGTGCCAGCAGTGGGCCGGGGACCCTCTCCTACAATGAGCAGTTCTTC.

This clonotype has more than one count but fewer than ten. V usage is TRBV7-2 and J usage is TRBJ2-3; 9 positions match TRBD2. Germline V gene lookup returns CDR1 SGHTA and CDR2 FQGNSA. V lost 5 bases to trimming and J lost 3 bases; unmatched junction nucleotides: 9. The CDR3 extends over 16 amino acids. CDR3 in amino acids: CASSTGGLAGTDTQYF. CDR3 DNA sequence: TGTGCCAGCAGCACGGGGGGACTAGCTGGGACAGATACGCAGTATTTT.

The chain has TRBV6-2 or TRBV6-3 and TRBJ2-7, with D perhaps assigned TRBD1 or TRBD2 (6 bases each). V dropped 6 bases and J dropped 2 bases, with 17 bases sitting between them. Germline V CDR1 and CDR2: MNHEY, SVGEGT. The CDR3 is 15 amino acids. The CDR3 DNA is TGTGCCAGCAGCTCATCCGGGGGCCCCACCTACGAGCAGTACTTC. This codes for CASSSSGGPTYEQYF.

The rearrangement links TRBV7-2 to TRBJ2-3; D is perhaps TRBD2 (6 bases). This CDR3 contains 16 residues. V lost 5 bases and J 6 bases, leaving 21 bases between the germline ends. Germline lookup yields CDR1 SGHTA and CDR2 FQGNSA. The CDR3 DNA sequence: TGTGCCAGCAGCCGCGTGAGTGCACTGCTAGCGGATACGCAGTATTTT. It translates to CASSRVSALLADTQYF. Using reference TRBV7-2 and TRBJ2-3 for the parts outside the CDR3, the full variable domain is GAGVSQSPSNKVTEKGKDVELRCDPISGHTALYWYRQSLGQGLEFLIYFQGNSAPDKSGLPSDRFSAERTGGSVSTLTIQRTQQEDSAVYLCASSRVSALLADTQYFGPGTRLTVL.

This clonotype was detected a few times. V gene TRBV7-3 combines with J gene TRBJ1-2; weak D call: TRBD1 (5 bases). Germline V lookup: CDR1 SGHTA, CDR2 FQGTGA. This CDR3 has 16 residues. Trimming shortened V by 5 bases and J by 2 bases, and 18 bases separated the two germline ends. In nucleotides, the CDR3 is TGTGCCAGCAGCGCCTCCCCCCCGACAGCCAACTATGGCTACACCTTC. Translation gives CASSASPPTANYGYTF.

This rearrangement joins TRBV12-3 or TRBV12-4 to TRBJ1-5; unclear D gene. This CDR3 comprises 15 residues. Trimming pared 3 bases from V and 0 bases from J, leaving 9 bases between. The CDR3 loop is CASSFSGYSNQPQHF. The DNA of the CDR3 is TGTGCCAGCAGTTTCTCGGGATATAGCAATCAGCCCCAGCATTTT.

This clonotype showed up many times. V and J are TRBV11-3 and TRBJ1-1; D is undetermined. The CDR3 contains 12 residues. Germline V gives CDR1 SGHNT, CDR2 YENEEA. The V end lost 0 bases, the J end lost 4 bases, and 3 bases lay between the germline ends. CDR3 sequence reads: CASSLDVTEAFF. The CDR3 bases are TGTGCCAGCAGCTTAGACGTCACTGAAGCTTTCTTT.

This clonotype was recorded at least ten times. V and J are TRBV28 and TRBJ1-1, with 7 bases fitting TRBD1. V trimming: 2 bases; J trimming: 4 bases; junction bases outside the gene matches: 7. This CDR3 has 15 amino acids. Germline V gene sequence: CDR1 MDHEN, CDR2 SYDVKM. The CDR3 coding sequence is TGTGCCAGCAGTTTAGTACAGGGGAGGGGCACTGAAGCTTTCTTT. Its translation: CASSLVQGRGTEAFF.

This clonotype is categorized as medium-sized (0.01 to 0.1%). Here the CDR3 reads CASSSLGGGTEAFF. The CDR3, as DNA: TGTGCCAGCAGCTCCCTCGGGGGCGGGACTGAAGCTTTCTTT. This chain joins TRBV12-3 or TRBV12-4 and TRBJ1-1; D perhaps matches TRBD1 (6 bases). The CDR3 length is 14 residues. The V end was cut by 6 bases, the J end by 5 bases, with 16 bases between.

Sample share makes this clonotype medium-sized (0.01 to 0.1%). The chain recombines TRBV29-1 with TRBJ1-1; D gene unclear. V was shortened by 5 bases and J by 0 bases, with 10 bases between the two germline ends. The CDR3 totals 13 residues. The germline V gene has CDR1 SQVTM and CDR2 ANQGSEA. The chain's CDR3 is CSVTRGMNTEAFF. As DNA, the CDR3 is TGCAGCGTTACGCGGGGAATGAACACTGAAGCTTTCTTT.

This clonotype was observed a handful of times. The genes are TRBV7-2 and TRBJ2-3; 11 bases are shared with TRBD2. Germline CDR1 and CDR2: SGHTA and FQGNSA. This CDR3 is built from 15 residues. J lost 4 bases, V lost 4 bases, and 4 bases had no gene match. In DNA, the CDR3 is TGTGCCAGCAGCTCAGGACTAGCGGGCCCAGATACGCAGTATTTT. Encoded protein: CASSSGLAGPDTQYF.

The genes are TRBV5-6 and TRBJ1-5; 9 nucleotides match TRBD1. J lost 4 bases, V lost 2 bases, and 10 bases had no gene match. The CDR3 contains 17 residues. Germline V lookup: CDR1 SGHDT, CDR2 YYEEEE. The CDR3 DNA sequence: TGTGCCAGCAGCTTTATGGTGGGGGACAGGGAAAATCAGCCCCAGCATTTT. Its translation: CASSFMVGDRENQPQHF.

The chain joins TRBV11-3 to TRBJ2-5, with 9 bases lining up with TRBD1. The CDR3 sequence is 15 residues long. Germline CDR1 is SGHNT and CDR2 is YENEEA. V shed 5 bases, J shed 5 bases, and the junction held 9 bases outside the gene matches. In DNA, the CDR3 is TGTGCCAGCAGCCCGACAGGGGGAAGTTTCGAGACCCAGTACTTC. Translating gives CASSPTGGSFETQYF.

This clonotype appeared a few times. The chain recombines TRBV12-3 or TRBV12-4 with TRBJ2-5, with a weak D call TRBD1 (5 bases). The CDR3 sequence is 16 residues long. Trimming removed 3 bases from V and 1 base from J, with 15 bases in between. In DNA, the CDR3 is TGTGCCAGCAGTTTCACCAGGGTCTTTCGCCAAGAGACCCAGTACTTC. This codes for CASSFTRVFRQETQYF.

This clonotype was observed a few times. The rearrangement joins TRBV5-1 to TRBJ2-3; 10 positions match TRBD2. Trimming at V came to 0 bases and at J to 5 bases, leaving 12 bases not matched to a gene. CDR1 and CDR2 from the germline V gene are SGHRS and YFSETQ. The CDR3 extends over 18 amino acids. DNA for the CDR3: TGCGCCAGCAGCTTGGCCGTGGCTAGCGGGGGAGTGGTAGATACGCAGTATTTT. It encodes CASSLAVASGGVVDTQYF.

The rearrangement joins TRBV5-5 to TRBJ2-3; 9 bases map to TRBD2. This CDR3 is 17 amino acids long. Germline-derived CDR1 and CDR2 are SGHKS and YYEKEE (reference sequence). V trimming: 1 base; J trimming: 0 bases; junction bases outside the gene matches: 6. The CDR3 protein is CASSLPSAGGSTDTQYF. CDR3 sequence (DNA): TGTGCCAGCAGCTTGCCCTCAGCGGGGGGCAGCACAGATACGCAGTATTTT.

J is TRBJ1-2 and V is TRBV10-3; the D gene is possibly TRBD1 (6 bases). V lost 11 bases and J 4 bases, leaving 17 bases between the germline ends. The germline V gene encodes CDR1 ENHRY and CDR2 SYGVKD. The CDR3 contains 13 residues. The CDR3 spells CASAPGTTYGYTF. In nucleotides, the CDR3 is TGTGCCTCCGCTCCCGGGACAACCTATGGCTACACCTTC.

CDR3 coding DNA: TGTGCCAGCAGCTCCCACGGGAGCCGCACCTCTGGAAACACCATATATTTT. Translating gives CASSSHGSRTSGNTIYF. This chain joins TRBV7-6 and TRBJ1-3; D remains unclear. The CDR3 runs to 17 residues. From germline, CDR1 is SGHVS and CDR2 FNYEAQ. V was cut by 4 bases and J by 0 bases, with 16 bases left in between.

The sample holds many counts of this clonotype. The rearrangement uses TRBV10-3 and TRBJ1-6, with 10 bases identical to TRBD1. The germline V gene encodes CDR1 ENHRY and CDR2 SYGVKD. The CDR3 is 14 residues long. Trimming removed 6 bases from V and 8 bases from J; junction bases left unmatched: 4. In DNA, the CDR3 is TGTGCCATCAGAGCCGGGACAGGGGATTCACCCCTCCACTTT. Translating it yields CAIRAGTGDSPLHF.

This clonotype was seen a handful of times. This chain joins TRBV6-6 and TRBJ1-4; D gene ambiguous. In germline, CDR1 is MNHNY, CDR2 SVGAGI (reference sequence). This CDR3 is built from 12 residues. Trimming left V 4 bases short and J 4 bases short, with 4 bases between. The CDR3 DNA follows: TGTGCCAGCAGTTCCCTTAATGAAAAACTGTTTTTT. Residues: CASSSLNEKLFF.

The chain couples TRBV20-1 to TRBJ2-3; 10 nucleotides agree with TRBD2. The CDR3 sequence is 12 residues long. Per the germline V gene, CDR1 is DFQATT and CDR2 is SNEGSKA (reference sequence). CDR3 amino acids: CKLAGSPDTQYF. The DNA of the CDR3 is TGCAAACTAGCGGGGAGTCCCGATACGCAGTATTTT.

The rearrangement joins TRBV5-4 to TRBJ2-5; the D gene could be TRBD1 or TRBD2 (5 bases each). Germline loops: CDR1 SGHNT, CDR2 YYREEE (reference sequence). This CDR3 is built from 11 residues. Trimming took off 4 bases at V and 7 bases at J, with 8 bases between the two ends. In DNA, the CDR3 is TGTGCCAGCAGCGGGGGAGCGACCCAGTACTTC. Its protein is CASSGGATQYF.

This clonotype was detected many times. The rearrangement uses TRBV20-1 and TRBJ1-5; a weak D match, TRBD1 (5 bases). This CDR3 contains 15 residues. CDR1 DFQATT and CDR2 SNEGSKA come from the germline V gene (reference sequence). V gave up 6 bases and J gave up 2 bases, with 17 bases separating them. DNA of the CDR3: TGCAGTGCCCGGGGGAGGGCGGTAGGCAATCAGCCCCAGCATTTT. Residues: CSARGRAVGNQPQHF.

The chain's CDR3 is CASTPGGQGNNEQFF. For the CDR3, the DNA is TGTGCCAGCACCCCAGGAGGACAGGGAAACAATGAGCAGTTCTTC. The V and J genes are TRBV28 and TRBJ2-1; 8 bases line up with TRBD1. The CDR3 is made up of 15 amino acids. Germline loops: CDR1 MDHEN, CDR2 SYDVKM. V gave up 7 bases and J gave up 5 bases; unmatched junction bases: 10.